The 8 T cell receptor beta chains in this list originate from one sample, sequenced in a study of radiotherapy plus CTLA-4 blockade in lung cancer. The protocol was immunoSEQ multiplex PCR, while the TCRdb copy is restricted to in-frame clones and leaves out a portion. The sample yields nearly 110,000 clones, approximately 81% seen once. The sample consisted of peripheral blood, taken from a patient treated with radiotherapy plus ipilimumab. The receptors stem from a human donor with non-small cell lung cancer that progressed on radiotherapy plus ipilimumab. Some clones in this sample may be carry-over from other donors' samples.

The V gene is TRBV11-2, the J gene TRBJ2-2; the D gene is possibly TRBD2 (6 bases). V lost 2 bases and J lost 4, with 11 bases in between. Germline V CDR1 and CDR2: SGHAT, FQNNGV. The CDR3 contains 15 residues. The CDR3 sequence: CASSLLLALTGELFF. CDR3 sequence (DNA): TGTGCCAGCAGCTTACTACTAGCCCTCACCGGGGAGCTGTTTTTT.

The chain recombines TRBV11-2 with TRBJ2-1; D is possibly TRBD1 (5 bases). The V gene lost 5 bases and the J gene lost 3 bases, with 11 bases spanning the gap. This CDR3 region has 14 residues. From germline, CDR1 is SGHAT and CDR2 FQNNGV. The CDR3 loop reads CASSTWGRYNEQFF. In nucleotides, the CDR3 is TGTGCCAGCAGCACCTGGGGCCGCTACAATGAGCAGTTCTTC.

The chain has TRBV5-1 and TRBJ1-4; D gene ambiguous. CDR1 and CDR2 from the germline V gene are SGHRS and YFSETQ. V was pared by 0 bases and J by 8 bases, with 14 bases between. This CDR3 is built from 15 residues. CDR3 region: CASSLGTVLGEKLFF. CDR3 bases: TGCGCCAGCAGCTTGGGAACAGTTTTAGGGGAAAAACTGTTTTTT.

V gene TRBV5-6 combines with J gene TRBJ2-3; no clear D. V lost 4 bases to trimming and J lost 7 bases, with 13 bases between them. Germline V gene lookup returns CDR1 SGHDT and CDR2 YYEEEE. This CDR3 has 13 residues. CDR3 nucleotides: TGTGCCAGCAGCCCCGCGGCTACCAATACGCAGTATTTT. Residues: CASSPAATNTQYF.

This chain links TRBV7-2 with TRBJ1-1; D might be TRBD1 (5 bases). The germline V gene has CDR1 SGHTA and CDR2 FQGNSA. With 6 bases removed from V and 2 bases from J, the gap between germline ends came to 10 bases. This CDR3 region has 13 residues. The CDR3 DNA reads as TGTGCCAGCAGACAAGACAGAAACACTGAAGCTTTCTTT. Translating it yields CASRQDRNTEAFF.

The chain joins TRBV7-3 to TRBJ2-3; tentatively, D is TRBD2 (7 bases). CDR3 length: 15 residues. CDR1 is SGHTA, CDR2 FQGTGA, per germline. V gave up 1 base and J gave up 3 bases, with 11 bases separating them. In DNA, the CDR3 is TGTGCCAGCAGCTTAATGGGGGGGCCGACAGATACGCAGTATTTT. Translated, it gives CASSLMGGPTDTQYF.

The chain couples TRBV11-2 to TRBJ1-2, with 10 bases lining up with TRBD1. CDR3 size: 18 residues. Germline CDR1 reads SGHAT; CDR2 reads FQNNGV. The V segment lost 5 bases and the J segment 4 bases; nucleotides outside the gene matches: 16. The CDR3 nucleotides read TGTGCCAGCAGCCCCGGAGGCTGGGACAGGGGTGTCAGCTATGGCTACACCTTC. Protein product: CASSPGGWDRGVSYGYTF.

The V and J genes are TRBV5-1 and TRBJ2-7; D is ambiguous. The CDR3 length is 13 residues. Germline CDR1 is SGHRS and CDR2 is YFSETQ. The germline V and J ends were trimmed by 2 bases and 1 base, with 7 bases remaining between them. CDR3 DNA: TGCGCCAGCAGCTTAGGACGGTCCTACGAGCAGTACTTC. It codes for CASSLGRSYEQYF.